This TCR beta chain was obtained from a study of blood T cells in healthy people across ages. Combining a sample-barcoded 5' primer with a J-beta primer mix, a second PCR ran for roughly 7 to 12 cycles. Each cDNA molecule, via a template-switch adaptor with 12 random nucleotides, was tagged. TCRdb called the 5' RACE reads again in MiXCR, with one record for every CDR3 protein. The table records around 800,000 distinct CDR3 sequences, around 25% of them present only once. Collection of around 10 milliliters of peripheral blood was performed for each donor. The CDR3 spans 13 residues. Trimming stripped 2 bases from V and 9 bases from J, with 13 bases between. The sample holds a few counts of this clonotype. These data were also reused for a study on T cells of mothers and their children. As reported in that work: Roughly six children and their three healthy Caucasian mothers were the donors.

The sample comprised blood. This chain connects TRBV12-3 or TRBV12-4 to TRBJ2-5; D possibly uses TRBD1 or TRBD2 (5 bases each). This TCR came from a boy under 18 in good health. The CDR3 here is CASSLHEGLAQYF. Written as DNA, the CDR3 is TGTGCCAGCAGTTTACATGAGGGGTTGGCCCAGTACTTC.